This T cell receptor beta chain was found in a study of T cell responses to AZD1222 COVID-19 vaccine. Whole-study context: It was second doses at about 4 or about 12 weeks that were pooled.

CDR1 and CDR2 from the germline V gene are SEHNR and FQNEAQ (reference sequence). V was cut by 5 bases and J by 0 bases, with 11 bases left in between. The CDR3 is 14 amino acids. Broader study findings: Most donors were white British, females outnumbered males, and clonal diversity was possibly underestimated. CD4 TCRs linked to vaccination spanned spike, dominating at 160-218 and 743-854.

Assay used: immunoSEQ multiplex PCR; TCRdb lists only in-frame clones, some missing. The data contain under 150,000 clones, 88% of them singletons. In regard to this clone: The antigen is unknown.

Here the sequenced sample was peripheral blood, taken on day 0 of AZD1222 vaccination. The sequence was collected from an adult in good health. J is TRBJ2-7 and V is TRBV7-9; perhaps TRBD1 as D (6 bases). Here the CDR3 reads CASSQGRISYEQYF. In DNA form, the CDR3 reads TGTGCCAGCAGCCAGGGGCGGATCTCCTACGAGCAGTACTTC.